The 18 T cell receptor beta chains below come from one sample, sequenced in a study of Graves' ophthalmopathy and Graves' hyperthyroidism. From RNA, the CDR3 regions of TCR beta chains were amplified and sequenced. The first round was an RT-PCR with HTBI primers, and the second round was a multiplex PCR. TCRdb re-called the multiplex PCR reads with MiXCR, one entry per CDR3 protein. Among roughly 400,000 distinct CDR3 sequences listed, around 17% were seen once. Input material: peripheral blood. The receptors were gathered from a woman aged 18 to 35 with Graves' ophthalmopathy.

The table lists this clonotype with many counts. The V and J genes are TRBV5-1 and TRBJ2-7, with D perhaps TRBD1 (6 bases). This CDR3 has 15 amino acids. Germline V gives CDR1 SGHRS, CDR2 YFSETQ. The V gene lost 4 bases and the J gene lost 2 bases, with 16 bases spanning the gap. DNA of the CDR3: TGCGCCAGCAGCGTTGGGACACCGACCACCTACGAGCAGTACTTC. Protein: CASSVGTPTTYEQYF.

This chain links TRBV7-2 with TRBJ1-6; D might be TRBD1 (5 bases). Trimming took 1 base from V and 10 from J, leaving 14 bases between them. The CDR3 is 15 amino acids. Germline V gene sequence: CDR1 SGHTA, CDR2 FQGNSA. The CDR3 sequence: CASSLDSAAGSPLHF. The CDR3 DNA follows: TGTGCCAGCAGCTTAGACAGCGCGGCAGGGTCACCCCTCCACTTT.

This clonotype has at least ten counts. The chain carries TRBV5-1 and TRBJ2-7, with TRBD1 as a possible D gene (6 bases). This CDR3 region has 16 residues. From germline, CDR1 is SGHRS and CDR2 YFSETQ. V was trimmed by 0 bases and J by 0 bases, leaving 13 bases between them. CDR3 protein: CASSLAGHLSSYEQYF. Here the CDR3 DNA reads TGCGCCAGCAGCTTGGCGGGACACCTCTCCTCCTACGAGCAGTACTTC.

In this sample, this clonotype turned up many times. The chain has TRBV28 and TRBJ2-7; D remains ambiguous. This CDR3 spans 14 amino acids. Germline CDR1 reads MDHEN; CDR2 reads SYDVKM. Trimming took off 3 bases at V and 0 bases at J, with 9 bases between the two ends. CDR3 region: CASSFHGDSYEQYF. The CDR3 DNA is TGTGCCAGCAGTTTCCACGGAGACTCCTACGAGCAGTACTTC.

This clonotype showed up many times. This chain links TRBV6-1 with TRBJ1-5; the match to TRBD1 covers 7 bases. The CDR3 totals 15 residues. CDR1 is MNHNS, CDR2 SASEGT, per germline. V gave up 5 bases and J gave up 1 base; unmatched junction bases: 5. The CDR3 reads CASSPGQRSNQPQHF. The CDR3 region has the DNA TGTGCCAGCAGTCCGGGACAGCGGAGCAATCAGCCCCAGCATTTT.

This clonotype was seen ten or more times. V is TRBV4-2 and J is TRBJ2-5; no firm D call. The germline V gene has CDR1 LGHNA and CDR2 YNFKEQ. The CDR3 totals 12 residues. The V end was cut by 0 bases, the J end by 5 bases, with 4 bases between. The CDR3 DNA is TGTGCCAGCAGCCAAGATAGGGAGACCCAGTACTTC. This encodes CASSQDRETQYF.

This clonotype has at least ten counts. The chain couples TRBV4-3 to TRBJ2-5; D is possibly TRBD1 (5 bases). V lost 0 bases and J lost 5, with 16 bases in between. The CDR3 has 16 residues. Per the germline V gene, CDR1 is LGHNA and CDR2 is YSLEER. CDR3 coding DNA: TGCGCCAGCAGCCAAGATGGTACAGGAAGTCGGGAGACCCAGTACTTC. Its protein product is CASSQDGTGSRETQYF.

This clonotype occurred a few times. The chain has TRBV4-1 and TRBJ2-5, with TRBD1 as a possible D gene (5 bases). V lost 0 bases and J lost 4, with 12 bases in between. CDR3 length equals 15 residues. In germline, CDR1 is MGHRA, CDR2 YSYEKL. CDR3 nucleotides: TGCGCCAGCAGCCAAGATTGGGGAAGGGGAGAGACCCAGTACTTC. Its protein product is CASSQDWGRGETQYF.

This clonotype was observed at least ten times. The CDR3 nucleotides read TGTGCCAGCAGCCCATCCCAGGGTAATTCACCCCTCCACTTT. Translated: CASSPSQGNSPLHF. The chain uses TRBV7-8 and TRBJ1-6; maybe TRBD1 (5 bases). The germline V gene has CDR1 SGHVS and CDR2 FQNEAQ. V lost 5 bases, J lost 6 bases, and 11 bases lay in between. The CDR3 covers 14 residues.

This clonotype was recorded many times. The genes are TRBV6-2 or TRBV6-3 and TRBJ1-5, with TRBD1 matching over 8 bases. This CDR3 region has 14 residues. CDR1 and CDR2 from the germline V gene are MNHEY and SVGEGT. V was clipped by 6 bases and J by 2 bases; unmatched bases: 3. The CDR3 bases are TGTGCCAGCAGCATGGACAGGGGCAATCAGCCCCAGCATTTT. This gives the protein CASSMDRGNQPQHF.

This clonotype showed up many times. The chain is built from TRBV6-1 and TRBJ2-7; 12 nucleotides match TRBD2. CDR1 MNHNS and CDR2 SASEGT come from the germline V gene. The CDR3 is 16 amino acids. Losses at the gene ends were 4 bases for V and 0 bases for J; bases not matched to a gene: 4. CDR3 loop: CASSGGLAGLSYEQYF. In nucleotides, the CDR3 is TGTGCCAGCAGTGGGGGACTAGCGGGCCTCTCCTACGAGCAGTACTTC.

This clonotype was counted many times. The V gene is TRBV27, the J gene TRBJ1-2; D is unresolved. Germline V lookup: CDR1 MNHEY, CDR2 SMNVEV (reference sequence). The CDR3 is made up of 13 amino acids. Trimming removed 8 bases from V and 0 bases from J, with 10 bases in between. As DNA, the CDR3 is TGTGCCAGCGGACGGACTGCTAACTATGGCTACACCTTC. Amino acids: CASGRTANYGYTF.

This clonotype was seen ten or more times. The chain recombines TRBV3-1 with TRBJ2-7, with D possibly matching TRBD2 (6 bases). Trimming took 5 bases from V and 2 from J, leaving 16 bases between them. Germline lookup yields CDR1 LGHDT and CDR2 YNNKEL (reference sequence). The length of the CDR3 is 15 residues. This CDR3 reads CASSAAQRVPYEQYF. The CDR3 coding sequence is TGTGCCAGCAGCGCCGCGCAGCGGGTTCCCTACGAGCAGTACTTC.

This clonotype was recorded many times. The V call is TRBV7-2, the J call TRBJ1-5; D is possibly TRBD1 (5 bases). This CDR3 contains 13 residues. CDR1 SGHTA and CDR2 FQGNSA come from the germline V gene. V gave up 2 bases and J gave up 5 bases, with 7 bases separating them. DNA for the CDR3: TGTGCCAGCAGCTTAATGACAGATCAGCCCCAGCATTTT. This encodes CASSLMTDQPQHF.

The CDR3 is CASSLWAFGPQHF. The CDR3, as DNA: TGTGCCAGCAGTTTGTGGGCCTTTGGGCCCCAGCATTTT. The V and J genes are TRBV12-3 or TRBV12-4 and TRBJ1-5; D gene uncertain. The V and J ends lost 3 bases and 9 bases respectively, with 12 bases between them. The CDR3 totals 13 residues.

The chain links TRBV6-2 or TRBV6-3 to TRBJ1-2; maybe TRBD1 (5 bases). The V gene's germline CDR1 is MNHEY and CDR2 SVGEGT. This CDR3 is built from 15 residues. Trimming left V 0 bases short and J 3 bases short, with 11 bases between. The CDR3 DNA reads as TGTGCCAGCAGTTACTCGGGGCAGGGAGACTATGGCTACACCTTC. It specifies CASSYSGQGDYGYTF.

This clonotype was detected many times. The CDR3 reads CASSSLFRGADDEQYF. CDR3 in DNA: TGTGCCAGCAGTTCCCTTTTCCGGGGGGCAGACGACGAGCAGTACTTC. V gene TRBV28 combines with J gene TRBJ2-7; tentative D call: TRBD2 (7 bases). Germline lookup yields CDR1 MDHEN and CDR2 SYDVKM. The CDR3 has 16 residues. V was clipped by 4 bases and J by 5 bases, with 21 bases between them.

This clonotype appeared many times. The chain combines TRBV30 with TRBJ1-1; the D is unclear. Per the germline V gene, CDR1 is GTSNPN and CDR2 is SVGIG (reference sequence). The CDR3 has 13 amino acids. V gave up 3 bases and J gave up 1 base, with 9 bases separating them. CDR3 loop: CAWSVSQNTEAFF. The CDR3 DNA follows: TGTGCCTGGAGCGTTTCTCAGAACACTGAAGCTTTCTTT.